A selection of T cell receptor beta chains follows, all from one sample in a study of blood T cell repertoires in COVID-19. Data came from immunoSEQ multiplex PCR; TCRdb stores just in-frame clones and leaves some out. This table holds some 95,000 clones, about 80% found once. The sequenced sample was peripheral blood. The receptor set was obtained from a man aged 65-85 years with acute or convalescent COVID-19. Both conserved end residues are part of each CDR3. A D gene is named only where the DNA matches it firmly. Clone size is shown for a subset of rows, as once, few, many or a class of expanded clone.

j_gene | d_gene | v_gene | abundance | CDR3nt | CDR3aa
TRBJ1-2 | TRBD1 | TRBV19 | . | TGTGCCAGTAGTTCCGGGACAGGGATCTATGGCTACACCTTC | CASSSGTGIYGYTF
TRBJ1-1 | TRBD1 | TRBV30 | once | TGTGCCTGGAGTGTAGGGGGCGCAAGCACTGAAGCTTTCTTT | CAWSVGGASTEAFF
TRBJ1-6 | TRBD1 | TRBV19 | few | TGTGCCAGTAGTACCGGCGGGACAGTAGGTACACCCCTCCACTTT | CASSTGGTVGTPLHF
TRBJ2-1 | . | TRBV5-1 | . | TGCGCCAGCAGCTTCGCCACTTGGAGCTCCTACAATGAGCAGTTCTTC | CASSFATWSSYNEQFF
TRBJ2-5 | . | TRBV5-1 | once | TGCGCCAGCAGGGTAGCGGAAGAGACCCAGTACTTC | CASRVAEETQYF
TRBJ1-3 | . | TRBV28 | few | TGTGCCAGCAGTTTACAGGCTGGAAACACCATATATTTT | CASSLQAGNTIYF
TRBJ1-4 | TRBD1 | TRBV28 | . | TGTGCCAGCACCTCCTTTCGGGGACAGGGAAATGAAAAACTGTTTTTT | CASTSFRGQGNEKLFF
TRBJ2-5 | TRBD1 | TRBV7-2 | few | TGTGCCAGCAGCTTAAGTGACAGGGGGTACCAAGAGACCCAGTACTTC | CASSLSDRGYQETQYF
TRBJ1-2 | TRBD1 | TRBV2 | . | TGTGCCAGCAGAGAACAGGGGATGAACTATGGCTACACCTTC | CASREQGMNYGYTF
TRBJ1-2 | TRBD1 | TRBV28 | . | TGTGCCAGCACCGAAAGCAGGGGGAACTATGGCTACACCTTC | CASTESRGNYGYTF
TRBJ2-4 | TRBD2 | TRBV7-2 | . | TGTGCCAGCAGCTTAGGTCCGGGAGGGATGGGGTTTGAAAACATTCAGTACTTC | CASSLGPGGMGFENIQYF
TRBJ1-1 | . | TRBV19 | once | TGTGCCAGTAGTATAAACATACCGGGACTCCTTAACCCGGGGAACACTGAAGCTTTCTTT | CASSINIPGLLNPGNTEAFF